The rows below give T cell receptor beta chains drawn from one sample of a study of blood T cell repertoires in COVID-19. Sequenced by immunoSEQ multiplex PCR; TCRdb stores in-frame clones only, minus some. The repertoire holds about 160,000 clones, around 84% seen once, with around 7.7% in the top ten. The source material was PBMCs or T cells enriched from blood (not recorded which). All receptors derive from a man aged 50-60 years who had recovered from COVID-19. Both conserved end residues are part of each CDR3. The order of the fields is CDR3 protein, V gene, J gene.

CDR3aa: CASSFDSGLPLHF; v_gene: TRBV12-3/TRBV12-4; j_gene: TRBJ1-6
CDR3aa: CASSLEAEETQYF; v_gene: TRBV11-3; j_gene: TRBJ2-5
CDR3aa: CASSDRDRVRNTEAFF; v_gene: TRBV10-2; j_gene: TRBJ1-1
CDR3aa: CASSLGHKNTEAFF; v_gene: TRBV5-1; j_gene: TRBJ1-1
CDR3aa: CASSSGRTGVLYEQYF; v_gene: TRBV21-1; j_gene: TRBJ2-7
CDR3aa: CASSHGQGNEKLFF; v_gene: TRBV5-1; j_gene: TRBJ1-4
CDR3aa: CASSVEAGLDSPLHF; v_gene: TRBV9; j_gene: TRBJ1-6
CDR3aa: CASRSERVTNSPLHF; v_gene: TRBV25-1; j_gene: TRBJ1-6
CDR3aa: CASSLTYSTGELFF; v_gene: TRBV7-3; j_gene: TRBJ2-2
CDR3aa: CSVTPGQGGETQYF; v_gene: TRBV29-1; j_gene: TRBJ2-5
CDR3aa: CASSLGGINYGYTF; v_gene: TRBV28; j_gene: TRBJ1-2
CDR3aa: CASSLVGGDEKLFF; v_gene: TRBV5-1; j_gene: TRBJ1-4
CDR3aa: CASSLGGGVLKNTGELFF; v_gene: TRBV5-4; j_gene: TRBJ2-2
CDR3aa: CASSFRGEQYF; v_gene: TRBV27; j_gene: TRBJ2-7
CDR3aa: CASSKARGGTEAFF; v_gene: TRBV21-1; j_gene: TRBJ1-1
CDR3aa: CASSRLYAGNQPQHF; v_gene: TRBV6-5; j_gene: TRBJ1-5
CDR3aa: CASSYSRLAGDNEQFF; v_gene: TRBV6-6; j_gene: TRBJ2-1
CDR3aa: CASSLTGTGRGSPLHF; v_gene: TRBV11-3; j_gene: TRBJ1-6
CDR3aa: CASSLSDWEQFF; v_gene: TRBV7-9; j_gene: TRBJ2-1
CDR3aa: CASSPPSVPAKNIQYF; v_gene: TRBV18; j_gene: TRBJ2-4
CDR3aa: CASSYSGNEQFF; v_gene: TRBV6-5; j_gene: TRBJ2-1
CDR3aa: CASRDTGEGETQYF; v_gene: TRBV2; j_gene: TRBJ2-5
CDR3aa: CATSRGDTNGYTF; v_gene: TRBV15; j_gene: TRBJ1-2
CDR3aa: CASSVGPGETQYF; v_gene: TRBV9; j_gene: TRBJ2-3
CDR3aa: CASSVGTGDQHF; v_gene: TRBV9; j_gene: TRBJ1-5